This TCR beta chain was identified in a study of response to subunit inactivated influenza vaccine. TCRdb called the RT-PCR reads again in MiXCR, with one record for every CDR3 protein. In the table there are under 750,000 distinct CDR3 sequences, about 10% of which are singletons. The germline V gene has CDR1 DFQATT and CDR2 SNEGSKA (reference sequence). V dropped 6 bases and J dropped 3 bases, with 11 bases sitting between them. This CDR3 has 12 residues. This clonotype was counted at least ten times. The V and J genes are TRBV20-1 and TRBJ2-5, with TRBD2 as a possible D gene (7 bases). The sequencing used PBMCs from blood, collected on the day of vaccination. The sequence was obtained from a man between 50 and 59 years old who received an inactivated influenza vaccine. Here the CDR3 DNA reads TGCAGTGCCCAGGGGACTAAAGAGACCCAGTACTTC. Translation gives CSAQGTKETQYF.